This TCR beta chain was documented in a study of blood T cell repertoires in COVID-19. As for the study in general: Material from acute and convalescent COVID-19 was sourced from the United States, Italy and Spain.

Losses at the gene ends were 5 bases for V and 3 bases for J; bases not matched to a gene: 5. Looked up from germline, CDR1 is SGHVS and CDR2 is FQNEAQ. The CDR3 is 15 amino acids. In the authors' methods: Reference gene primer amplification yielded estimated nucleated cell counts. The method was immunoSEQ multiplex PCR; TCRdb's version includes in-frame clones alone and lacks a portion of them. V and J calls and clone size are given by that table; D and trimming were obtained from the DNA. Of more than 85,000 clones listed, 81% were seen once; the top ten hold 8% to 9.5%. The chain employs TRBV7-8 and TRBJ1-2, with TRBD1 matching 11 bases. The source of this sequence is a woman in her 70s with acute or convalescent COVID-19. Sequenced: peripheral blood. CDR3 nucleotides: TGTGCCAGCAGCATAGGACAGGGGGCGTACTATGGCTACACCTTC. This codes for CASSIGQGAYYGYTF. The whole variable domain, filled in from reference TRBV7-8 and TRBJ1-2, reads GAGVSQSPRYKVAKRGQDVALRCDPISGHVSLFWYQQALGQGPEFLTYFQNEAQLDKSGLPSDRFFAERPEGSVSTLKIQRTQQEDSAVYLCASSIGQGAYYGYTFGSGTRLTVV.